What follows describes a single T cell receptor beta chain. The antigen is undetermined. RNA transcripts served as the template for amplifying TCR beta CDR3 regions. First-round RT-PCR with HTBI primers amplified the TCR CDR3 region. MiXCR was run by TCRdb on the multiplex PCR reads, yielding one entry per CDR3 protein. Seen here are under 400,000 distinct CDR3 sequences, roughly 15% observed once, and the top ten hold approximately 19%. Under 3 months was the duration of disease in ophthalmopathy patients, who also had a Clinical Activity Score of at least 3 and a NOSPECS grade of at least 4. Based on clinical symptoms, serum thyroxine and TRAb, thyroid ultrasound and orbital computed tomography, diagnoses were reached. This entry is derived from a study of T cells in Graves' hyperthyroidism and ophthalmopathy. The study, taken as a whole, reports: Researchers found most expanded thyroid clonotypes above 0.001 in blood as well. By a 13 V-J model, ophthalmopathy was set apart from stable hyperthyroidism.

Germline CDR1 reads SQVTM; CDR2 reads ANQGSEA. Trimming took off 3 bases at V and 0 bases at J, with 8 bases between the two ends. The CDR3 loop spans 13 amino acids. The sequence was obtained from a woman aged 60-70 years with Graves' ophthalmopathy. The genes are TRBV29-1 and TRBJ1-1; no firm D call. The sequenced sample consisted of blood. The CDR3 coding sequence is TGCAGCGTTGATGTGGGCCTGAACACTGAAGCTTTCTTT. Protein product: CSVDVGLNTEAFF. The complete variable domain, with remaining parts taken from reference TRBV29-1 and TRBJ1-1, reads SAVISQKPSRDICQRGTSLTIQCQVDSQVTMMFWYRQQPGQSLTLIATANQGSEATYESGFVIDKFPISRPNLTFSTLTVSNMSPEDSSIYLCSVDVGLNTEAFFGQGTRLTVV.